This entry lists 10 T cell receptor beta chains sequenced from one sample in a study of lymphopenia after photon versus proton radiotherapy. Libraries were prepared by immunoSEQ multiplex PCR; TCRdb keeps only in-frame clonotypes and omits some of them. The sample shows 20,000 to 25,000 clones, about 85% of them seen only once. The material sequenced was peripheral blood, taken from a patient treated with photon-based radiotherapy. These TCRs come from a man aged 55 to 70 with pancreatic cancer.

In DNA, the CDR3 is TGTGCCAGCTCTATTGCTGGCTACACCTTC. Protein sequence: CASSIAGYTF. V usage is TRBV2 and J usage is TRBJ1-2; D ambiguous. Per the germline V gene, CDR1 is SNHLY and CDR2 is FYNNEI. Trimming removed 8 bases at V and 7 bases at J, with 8 bases between. The CDR3 extends over 10 amino acids.

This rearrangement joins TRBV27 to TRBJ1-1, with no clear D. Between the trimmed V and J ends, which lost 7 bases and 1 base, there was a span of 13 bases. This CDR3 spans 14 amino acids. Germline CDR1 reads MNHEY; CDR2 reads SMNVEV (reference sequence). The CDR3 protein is CASMVRRQNTEAFF. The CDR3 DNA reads TGTGCCAGCATGGTTAGGAGACAGAACACTGAAGCTTTCTTT.

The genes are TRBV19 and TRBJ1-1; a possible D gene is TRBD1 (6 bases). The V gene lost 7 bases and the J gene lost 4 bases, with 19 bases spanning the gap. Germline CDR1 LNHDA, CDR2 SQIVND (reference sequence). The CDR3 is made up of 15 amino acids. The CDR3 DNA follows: TGTGCCAGTACCCCGGGACACATAAGGGCCACTGAAGCTTTCTTT. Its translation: CASTPGHIRATEAFF.

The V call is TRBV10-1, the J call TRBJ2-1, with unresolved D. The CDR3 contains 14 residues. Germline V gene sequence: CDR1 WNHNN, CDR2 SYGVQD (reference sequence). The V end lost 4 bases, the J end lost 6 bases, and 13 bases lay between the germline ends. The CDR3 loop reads CASSASGLANEQFF. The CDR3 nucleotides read TGCGCCAGCAGTGCTTCGGGTCTCGCCAATGAGCAGTTCTTC.

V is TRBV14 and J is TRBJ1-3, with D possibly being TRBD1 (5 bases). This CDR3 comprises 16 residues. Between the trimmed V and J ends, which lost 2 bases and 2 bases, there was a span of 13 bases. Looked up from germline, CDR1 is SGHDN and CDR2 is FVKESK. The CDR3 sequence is CASSQNQGTPGNTIYF. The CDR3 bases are TGTGCCAGCAGCCAAAACCAGGGAACCCCTGGAAACACCATATATTTT.

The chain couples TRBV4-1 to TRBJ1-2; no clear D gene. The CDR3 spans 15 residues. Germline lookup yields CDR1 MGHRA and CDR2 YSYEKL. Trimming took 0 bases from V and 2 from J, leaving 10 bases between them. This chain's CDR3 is CASSQEWSKNYGYTF. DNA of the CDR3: TGCGCCAGCAGCCAAGAATGGAGCAAGAACTATGGCTACACCTTC.

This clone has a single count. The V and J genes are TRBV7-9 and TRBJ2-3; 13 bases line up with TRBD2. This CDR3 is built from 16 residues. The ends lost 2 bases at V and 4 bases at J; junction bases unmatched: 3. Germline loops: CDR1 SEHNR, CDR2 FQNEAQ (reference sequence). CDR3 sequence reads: CASSLTSGGAADTQYF. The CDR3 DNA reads TGTGCCAGCAGCTTAACTAGCGGGGGGGCTGCAGATACGCAGTATTTT.

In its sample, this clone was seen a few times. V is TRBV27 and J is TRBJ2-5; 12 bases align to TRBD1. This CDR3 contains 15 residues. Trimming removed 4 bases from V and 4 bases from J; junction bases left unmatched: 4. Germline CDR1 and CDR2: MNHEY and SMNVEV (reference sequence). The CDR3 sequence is CASSSGTGGVETQYF. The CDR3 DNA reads TGTGCCAGCAGTTCCGGGACAGGGGGCGTAGAGACCCAGTACTTC.

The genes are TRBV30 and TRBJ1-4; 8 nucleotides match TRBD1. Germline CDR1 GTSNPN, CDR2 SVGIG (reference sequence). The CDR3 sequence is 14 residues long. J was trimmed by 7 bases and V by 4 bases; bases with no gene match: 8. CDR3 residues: CAWKRGTGSEKLFF. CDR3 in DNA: TGTGCCTGGAAGAGGGGGACAGGATCTGAAAAACTGTTTTTT.

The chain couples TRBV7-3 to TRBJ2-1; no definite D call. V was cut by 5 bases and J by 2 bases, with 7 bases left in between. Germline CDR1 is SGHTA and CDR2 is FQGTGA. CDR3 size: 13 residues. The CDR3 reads CASSPQAYNEQFF. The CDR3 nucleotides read TGTGCCAGCAGCCCCCAGGCCTACAATGAGCAGTTCTTC.